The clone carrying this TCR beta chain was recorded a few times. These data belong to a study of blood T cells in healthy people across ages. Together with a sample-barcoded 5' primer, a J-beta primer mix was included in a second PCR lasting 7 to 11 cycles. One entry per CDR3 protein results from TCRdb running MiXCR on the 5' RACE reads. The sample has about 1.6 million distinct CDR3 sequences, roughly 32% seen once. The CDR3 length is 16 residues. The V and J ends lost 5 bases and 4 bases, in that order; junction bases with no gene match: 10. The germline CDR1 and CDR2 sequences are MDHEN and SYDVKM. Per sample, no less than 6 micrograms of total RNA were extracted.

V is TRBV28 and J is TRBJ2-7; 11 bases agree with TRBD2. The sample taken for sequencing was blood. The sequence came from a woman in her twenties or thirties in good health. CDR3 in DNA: TGTGCCAGCAGTGCGGGCGGGACTAGCGGAAAATACGAGCAGTACTTC. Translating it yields CASSAGGTSGKYEQYF.